Following are 5 T cell receptor beta chains from one sample sequenced in a study of T cell changes during pregnancy in multiple sclerosis. The data were produced by immunoSEQ multiplex PCR, yet TCRdb's version contains in-frame clones alone and is incomplete. This repertoire shows about 100,000 clones, over 80% found once; its top ten account for around 2.1%. This material consisted of peripheral blood, taken after pregnancy. The receptors originated from a female donor with multiple sclerosis, enrolled in a pregnancy study.

Only one count was recorded for this clone. The V gene is TRBV7-9, the J gene TRBJ2-3, with D possibly being TRBD2 (6 bases). Germline V lookup: CDR1 SEHNR, CDR2 FQNEAQ (reference sequence). V shed 0 bases and J shed 4 bases, with 8 bases lying between them. The CDR3 is made up of 14 amino acids. Here the CDR3 reads CASSLASGPDTQYF. CDR3 coding DNA: TGTGCCAGCAGCTTAGCTAGCGGCCCAGATACGCAGTATTTT.

The V gene is TRBV7-9, the J gene TRBJ2-3; D possibly corresponds to TRBD2 (7 bases). This CDR3 spans 15 amino acids. With 5 bases removed from V and 4 bases from J, the gap between germline ends came to 16 bases. CDR1 and CDR2 from the germline V gene are SEHNR and FQNEAQ (reference sequence). The CDR3 loop is CASSPRGAVSDTQYF. For the CDR3, the DNA is TGTGCCAGCAGCCCCCGGGGGGCAGTCTCAGATACGCAGTATTTT.

The rearrangement uses TRBV5-1 and TRBJ1-1; 8 bases align to TRBD1. Germline-derived CDR1 and CDR2 are SGHRS and YFSETQ. This CDR3 is built from 15 residues. V lost 0 bases to trimming and J lost 3 bases; unmatched junction nucleotides: 4. CDR3 coding DNA: TGCGCCAGCAGCTTGGAAGGACAGGGCTACACTGAAGCTTTCTTT. This gives the protein CASSLEGQGYTEAFF.

CDR3 coding DNA: TGTGCCAGTAGTATAGGGCACTCCTACGAGCAGTACTTC. It yields the protein CASSIGHSYEQYF. The chain uses TRBV19 and TRBJ2-7; D gene ambiguous. CDR1 LNHDA and CDR2 SQIVND come from the germline V gene (reference sequence). The V gene lost 1 base and the J gene lost 0 bases, with 4 bases spanning the gap. This CDR3 has 13 residues. The full variable domain, rest sourced from reference TRBV19 and TRBJ2-7, is DGGITQSPKYLFRKEGQNVTLSCEQNLNHDAMYWYRQDPGQGLRLIYYSQIVNDFQKGDIAEGYSVSREKKESFPLTVTSAQKNPTAFYLCASSIGHSYEQYFGPGTRLTVT.

Only one count was recorded for this clone. Here the CDR3 DNA reads TGTGCCAGCAGCGCAGACAGTAGCAATCAGCCCCAGCATTTT. It is translated as CASSADSSNQPQHF. The gene calls are TRBV9 and TRBJ1-5; maybe TRBD1 (5 bases). V lost 3 bases, J lost 0 bases, and 7 bases lay in between. The germline V gene has CDR1 SGDLS and CDR2 YYNGEE. CDR3 size: 14 residues.